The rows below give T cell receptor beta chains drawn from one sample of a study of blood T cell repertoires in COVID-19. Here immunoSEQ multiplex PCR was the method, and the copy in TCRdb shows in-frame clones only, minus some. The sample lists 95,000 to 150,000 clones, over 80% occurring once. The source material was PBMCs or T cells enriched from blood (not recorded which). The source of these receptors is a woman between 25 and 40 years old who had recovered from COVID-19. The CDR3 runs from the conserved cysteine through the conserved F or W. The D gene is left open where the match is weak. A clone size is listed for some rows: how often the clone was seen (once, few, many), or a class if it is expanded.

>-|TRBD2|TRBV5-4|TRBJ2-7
CASSPGSGMWEQYF
TGTGCCAGCAGCCCTGGTAGCGGGATGTGGGAGCAGTACTTC
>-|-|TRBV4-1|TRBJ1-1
CASTQAGSSWNTEAFF
TGCGCCAGCACCCAAGCGGGTTCGTCATGGAACACTGAAGCTTTCTTT
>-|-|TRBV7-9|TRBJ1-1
CASSSMNLPNTEAFF
TGTGCCAGCAGCTCCATGAATCTACCAAACACTGAAGCTTTCTTT
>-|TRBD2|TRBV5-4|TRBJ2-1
CASSPSTSGSSYEQFF
TGTGCCAGCAGCCCATCGACTAGCGGGAGTAGCTATGAGCAGTTCTTC
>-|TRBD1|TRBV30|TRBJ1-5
CAWSTDRGHQPQHF
TGTGCCTGGAGTACGGACAGGGGGCATCAGCCCCAGCATTTT
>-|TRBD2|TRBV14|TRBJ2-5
CASSQDVTSGRSGETQYF
TGTGCCAGCAGCCAAGATGTGACTAGCGGGAGATCTGGAGAGACCCAGTACTTC
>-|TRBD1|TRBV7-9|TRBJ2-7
CASSSGSRDSSYEQYF
TGTGCCAGCAGCTCCGGATCCCGGGACAGCTCCTACGAGCAGTACTTC
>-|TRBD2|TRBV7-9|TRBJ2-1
CASSDPDSGPAGDEQFF
TGTGCCAGCAGCGATCCGGACTCGGGACCCGCGGGGGATGAGCAGTTCTTC
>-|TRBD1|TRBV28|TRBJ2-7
CASSSWGTATYEQYF
TGTGCCAGCAGTTCGTGGGGGACAGCTACCTACGAGCAGTACTTC
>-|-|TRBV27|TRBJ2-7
CASSLWGASYEQYF
TGTGCCAGCAGTTTATGGGGCGCTTCCTACGAGCAGTACTTC
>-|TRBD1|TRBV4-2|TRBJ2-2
CASSQAQGAGELFF
TGTGCCAGCAGCCAAGCACAGGGGGCAGGGGAGCTGTTTTTT
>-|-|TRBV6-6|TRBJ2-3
CASSLASVTDTQYF
TGTGCCAGCAGCTTAGCTAGCGTCACAGATACGCAGTATTTT
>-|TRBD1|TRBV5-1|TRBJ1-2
CASSYRQGYSNYGYTF
TGCGCCAGCAGCTACCGACAGGGCTACTCCAACTATGGCTACACCTTC
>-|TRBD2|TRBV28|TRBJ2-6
CASSKGLAGGANVLTF
TGTGCCAGCAGTAAGGGACTAGCTGGTGGGGCCAACGTCCTGACTTTC
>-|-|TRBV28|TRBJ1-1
CASTPPGGRMDTEAFF
TGTGCCAGCACCCCACCCGGAGGGCGGATGGACACTGAAGCTTTCTTT
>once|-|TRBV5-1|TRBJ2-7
CASSVTGTYEQYF
TGCGCCAGCAGCGTAACAGGAACCTACGAGCAGTACTTC
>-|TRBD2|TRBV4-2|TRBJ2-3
CASSALLATRTDTQYF
TGTGCCAGCAGCGCCCTACTAGCGACCCGCACAGATACGCAGTATTTT
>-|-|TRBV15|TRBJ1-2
CATSRDRLHLYGYTF
TGTGCCACCAGCAGAGATCGGTTGCACCTCTATGGCTACACCTTC
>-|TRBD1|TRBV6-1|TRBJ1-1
CASSENRGREAFF
TGTGCCAGCAGTGAAAACAGGGGGAGGGAAGCTTTCTTT
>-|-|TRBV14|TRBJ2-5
CASSQTRVETQYF
TGTGCCAGCAGCCAGACGAGGGTAGAGACCCAGTACTTC
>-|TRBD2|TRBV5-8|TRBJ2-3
CASSLLGLAEETDTQYF
TGTGCCAGCAGCTTGCTCGGACTAGCGGAAGAGACAGATACGCAGTATTTT
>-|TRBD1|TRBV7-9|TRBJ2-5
CASSLKGQGETQYF
TGTGCCAGCAGCTTGAAGGGACAGGGGGAGACCCAGTACTTC
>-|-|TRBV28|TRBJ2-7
CASSLLGSRREYF
TGTGCCAGCAGTTTACTGGGCTCTCGCAGGGAGTACTTC
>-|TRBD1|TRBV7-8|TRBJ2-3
CASTIGRTGSTDTQYF
TGTGCCAGCACCATAGGGCGGACAGGGTCCACAGATACGCAGTATTTT
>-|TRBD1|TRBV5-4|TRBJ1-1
CASRRQGGTEAFF
TGTGCCAGCCGTAGACAGGGGGGTACTGAAGCTTTCTTT
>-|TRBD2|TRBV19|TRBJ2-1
CASSILADEQFF
TGTGCCAGTAGTATCCTAGCGGATGAGCAGTTCTTC
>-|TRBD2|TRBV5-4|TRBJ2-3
CASSTNSGKGTQYF
TGTGCCAGCAGCACAAATAGCGGGAAAGGTACGCAGTATTTT
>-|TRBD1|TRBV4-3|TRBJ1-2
CASSPYRTGAYGYTF
TGCGCCAGCAGCCCTTACCGGACAGGGGCTTATGGCTACACCTTC
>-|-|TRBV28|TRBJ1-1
CASRPPRAGPRTEAFF
TGTGCCAGCAGGCCACCACGGGCGGGTCCGCGGACTGAAGCTTTCTTT
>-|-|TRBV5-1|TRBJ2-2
CASSGTDSYTGELFF
TGCGCCAGCAGCGGGACGGACAGTTACACCGGGGAGCTGTTTTTT
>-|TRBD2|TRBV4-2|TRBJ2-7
CASQLAGGPYEQYF
TGTGCCAGCCAACTAGCGGGAGGGCCCTACGAGCAGTACTTC
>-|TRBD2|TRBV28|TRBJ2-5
CASRTGGTSGQETQYF
TGTGCCAGCCGCACTGGCGGGACTAGCGGACAAGAGACCCAGTACTTC
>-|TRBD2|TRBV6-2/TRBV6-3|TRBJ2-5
CASSYSPGLAGTPKTQYF
TGTGCCAGCAGTTACTCACCGGGACTAGCGGGAACCCCCAAGACCCAGTACTTC
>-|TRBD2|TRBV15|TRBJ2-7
CATSRGPGLAGREQYF
TGTGCCACCAGCAGGGGCCCGGGACTAGCGGGAAGAGAGCAGTACTTC
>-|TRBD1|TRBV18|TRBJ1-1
CASSPIQTTGENTEAFF
TGTGCCAGCTCACCAATTCAGACGACAGGGGAGAACACTGAAGCTTTCTTT
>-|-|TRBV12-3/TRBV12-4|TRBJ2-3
CASTSTDTQYF
TGTGCCAGCACCTCCACAGATACGCAGTATTTT
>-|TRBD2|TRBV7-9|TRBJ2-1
CASSPDDGTRQQFF
TGTGCCAGCAGCCCGGACGACGGGACTAGGCAGCAGTTCTTC
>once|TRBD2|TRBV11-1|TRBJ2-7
CASSLVTSGPYEQYF
TGTGCCAGCAGCTTAGTGACTAGCGGACCCTACGAGCAGTACTTC
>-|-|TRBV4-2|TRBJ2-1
CASSPGTSPVNEQFF
TGTGCCAGCAGCCCGGGGACTTCCCCCGTCAATGAGCAGTTCTTC
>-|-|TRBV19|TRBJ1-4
CASSGLNEKLFF
TGTGCCAGTAGTGGCTTGAATGAAAAACTGTTTTTT
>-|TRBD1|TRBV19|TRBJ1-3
CASGDRGTGNTIYF
TGTGCCAGCGGGGACAGGGGAACTGGAAACACCATATATTTT
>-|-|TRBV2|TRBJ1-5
CASSDGQVGNQPQHF
TGTGCCAGCAGTGATGGGCAAGTGGGTAATCAGCCCCAGCATTTT
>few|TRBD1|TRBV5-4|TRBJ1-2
CASRPGTGGGGYTF
TGTGCCAGCAGGCCCGGGACAGGGGGTGGTGGCTACACCTTC
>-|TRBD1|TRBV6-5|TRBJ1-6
CASSWAPGTDNSPLHF
TGTGCCAGCAGTTGGGCCCCCGGGACAGATAATTCACCCCTCCACTTT
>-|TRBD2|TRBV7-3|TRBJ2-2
CASSLSGGRAANTGELFF
TGTGCCAGCAGCTTATCGGGCGGGAGGGCCGCGAACACCGGGGAGCTGTTTTTT
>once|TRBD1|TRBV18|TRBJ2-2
CASSRQGALQNTGELFF
TGTGCCAGCTCACGACAGGGGGCGCTTCAGAACACCGGGGAGCTGTTTTTT
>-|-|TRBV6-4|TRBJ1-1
CASKIDIGDTEAFF
TGTGCCAGCAAAATTGATATAGGGGACACTGAAGCTTTCTTT
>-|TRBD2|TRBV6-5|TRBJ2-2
CASSRDYTNTGELFF
TGTGCCAGCAGTCGGGACTATACCAACACCGGGGAGCTGTTTTTT
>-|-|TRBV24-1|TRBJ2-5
CATSTRAGETQYF
TGTGCCACCAGTACCAGGGCGGGGGAGACCCAGTACTTC
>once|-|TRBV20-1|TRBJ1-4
CSASNAREKLFF
TGCAGTGCTAGTAACGCGCGGGAAAAACTGTTTTTT
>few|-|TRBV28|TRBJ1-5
CASSLRQPPQPQHF
TGTGCCAGCAGTTTAAGACAGCCACCCCAGCCCCAGCATTTT
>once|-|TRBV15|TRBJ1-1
CATSRRGGGTEAFF
TGTGCCACCAGCAGAAGGGGCGGGGGGACTGAAGCTTTCTTT
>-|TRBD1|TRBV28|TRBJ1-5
CASSVYRGQPQHF
TGTGCCAGCAGTGTATACAGGGGGCAGCCCCAGCATTTT
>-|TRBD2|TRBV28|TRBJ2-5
CASSLAGHQETQYF
TGTGCCAGCAGTCTAGCGGGCCACCAAGAGACCCAGTACTTC
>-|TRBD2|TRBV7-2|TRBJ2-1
CASSRSYSGRAYNEQFF
TGTGCCAGCAGCCGGTCGTATAGCGGGAGGGCCTACAATGAGCAGTTCTTC